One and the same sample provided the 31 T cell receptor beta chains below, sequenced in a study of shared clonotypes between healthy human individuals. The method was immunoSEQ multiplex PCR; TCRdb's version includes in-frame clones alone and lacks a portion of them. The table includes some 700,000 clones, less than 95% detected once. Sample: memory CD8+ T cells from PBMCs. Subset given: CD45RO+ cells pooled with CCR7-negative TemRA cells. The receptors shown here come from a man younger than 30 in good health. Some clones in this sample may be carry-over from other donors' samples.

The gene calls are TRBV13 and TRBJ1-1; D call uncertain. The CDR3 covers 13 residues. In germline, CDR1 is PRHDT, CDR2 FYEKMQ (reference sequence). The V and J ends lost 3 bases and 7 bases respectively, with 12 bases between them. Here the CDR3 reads CASSFREVNEAFF. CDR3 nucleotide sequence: TGTGCCAGCAGCTTCCGGGAGGTGAATGAAGCTTTCTTT.

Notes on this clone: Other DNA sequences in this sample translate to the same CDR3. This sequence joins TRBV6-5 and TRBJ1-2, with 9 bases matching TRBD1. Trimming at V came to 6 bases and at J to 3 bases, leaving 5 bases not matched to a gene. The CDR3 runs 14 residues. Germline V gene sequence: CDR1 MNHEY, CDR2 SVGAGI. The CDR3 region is CASRTGGEDYGYTF. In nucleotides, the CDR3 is TGTGCCAGCAGAACAGGGGGCGAGGACTATGGCTACACCTTC.

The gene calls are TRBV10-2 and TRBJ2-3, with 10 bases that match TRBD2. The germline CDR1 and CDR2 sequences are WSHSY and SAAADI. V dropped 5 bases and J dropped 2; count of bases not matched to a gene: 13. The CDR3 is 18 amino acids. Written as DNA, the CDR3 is TGCGCCAGCAGTCCCCTCGCTAGCGGGAGATCCCCCACAGATACGCAGTATTTT. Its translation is CASSPLASGRSPTDTQYF.

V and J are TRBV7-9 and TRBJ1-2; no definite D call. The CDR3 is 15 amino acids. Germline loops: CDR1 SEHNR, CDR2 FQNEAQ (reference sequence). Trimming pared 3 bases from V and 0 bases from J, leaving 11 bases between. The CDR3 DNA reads TGTGCCAGCAGCTTCGGACGGGGAGCTAACTATGGCTACACCTTC. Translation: CASSFGRGANYGYTF. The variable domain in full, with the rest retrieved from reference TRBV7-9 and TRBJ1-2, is DTGVSQNPRHKITKRGQNVTFRCDPISEHNRLYWYRQTLGQGPEFLTYFQNEAQLEKSRLLSDRFSAERPKGSFSTLEIQRTEQGDSAMYLCASSFGRGANYGYTFGSGTRLTVV.

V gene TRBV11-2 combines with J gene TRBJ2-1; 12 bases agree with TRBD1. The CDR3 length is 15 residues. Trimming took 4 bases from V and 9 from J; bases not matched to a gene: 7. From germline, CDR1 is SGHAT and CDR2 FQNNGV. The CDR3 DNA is TGTGCCAGCAGCTCCCGGGACAGGGGGCTCGGTGAGCAGTTCTTC. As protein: CASSSRDRGLGEQFF. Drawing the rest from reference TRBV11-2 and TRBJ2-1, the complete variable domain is EAGVAQSPRYKIIEKRQSVAFWCNPISGHATLYWYQQILGQGPKLLIQFQNNGVVDDSQLPKDRFSAERLKGVDSTLKIQPAKLEDSAVYLCASSSRDRGLGEQFFGPGTRLTVL.

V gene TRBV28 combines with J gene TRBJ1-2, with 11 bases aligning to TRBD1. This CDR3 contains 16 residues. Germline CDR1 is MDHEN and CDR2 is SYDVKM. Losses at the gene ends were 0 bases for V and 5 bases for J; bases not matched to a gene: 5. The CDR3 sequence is CASSLWDRGRRYGYTF. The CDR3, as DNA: TGTGCCAGCAGTTTATGGGACAGGGGGCGCCGGTATGGCTACACCTTC.

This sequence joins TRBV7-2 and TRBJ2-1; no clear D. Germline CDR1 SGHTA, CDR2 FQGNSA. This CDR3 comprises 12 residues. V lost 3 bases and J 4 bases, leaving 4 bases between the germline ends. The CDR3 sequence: CASSFSYNEQFF. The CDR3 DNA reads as TGTGCCAGCAGCTTTTCATACAATGAGCAGTTCTTC.

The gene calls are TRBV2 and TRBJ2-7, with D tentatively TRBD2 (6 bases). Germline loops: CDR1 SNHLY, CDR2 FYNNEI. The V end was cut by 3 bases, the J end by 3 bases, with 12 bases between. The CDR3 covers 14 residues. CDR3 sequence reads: CASSDRRRDYEQYF. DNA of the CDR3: TGTGCCAGCAGTGATAGGAGGAGGGACTACGAGCAGTACTTC. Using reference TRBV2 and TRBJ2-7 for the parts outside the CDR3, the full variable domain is EPEVTQTPSHQVTQMGQEVILRCVPISNHLYFYWYRQILGQKVEFLVSFYNNEISEKSEIFDDQFSVERPDGSNFTLKIRSTKLEDSAMYFCASSDRRRDYEQYFGPGTRLTVT.

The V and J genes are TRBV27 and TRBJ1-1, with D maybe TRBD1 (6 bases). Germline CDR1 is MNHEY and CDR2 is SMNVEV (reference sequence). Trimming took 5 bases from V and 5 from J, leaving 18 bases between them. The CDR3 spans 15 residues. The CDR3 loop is CASSRGYRVRTEAFF. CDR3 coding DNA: TGTGCCAGCAGTAGGGGCTACAGGGTGAGAACTGAAGCTTTCTTT.

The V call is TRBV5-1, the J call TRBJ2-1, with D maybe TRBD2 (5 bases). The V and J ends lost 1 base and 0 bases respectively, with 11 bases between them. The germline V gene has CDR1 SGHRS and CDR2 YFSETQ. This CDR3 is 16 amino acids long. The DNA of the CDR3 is TGCGCCAGCAGCTTGCGAGCAGCGGACTCCTACAATGAGCAGTTCTTC. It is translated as CASSLRAADSYNEQFF. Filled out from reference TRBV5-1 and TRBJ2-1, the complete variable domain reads KAGVTQTPRYLIKTRGQQVTLSCSPISGHRSVSWYQQTPGQGLQFLFEYFSETQRNKGNFPGRFSGRQFSNSRSEMNVSTLELGDSALYLCASSLRAADSYNEQFFGPGTRLTVL.

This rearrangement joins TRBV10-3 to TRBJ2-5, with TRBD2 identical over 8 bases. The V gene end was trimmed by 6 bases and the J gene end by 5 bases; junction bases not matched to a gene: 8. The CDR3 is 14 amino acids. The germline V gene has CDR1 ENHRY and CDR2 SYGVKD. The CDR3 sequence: CAISLAGPGETQYF. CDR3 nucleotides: TGTGCCATCAGCCTAGCGGGTCCAGGGGAGACCCAGTACTTC.

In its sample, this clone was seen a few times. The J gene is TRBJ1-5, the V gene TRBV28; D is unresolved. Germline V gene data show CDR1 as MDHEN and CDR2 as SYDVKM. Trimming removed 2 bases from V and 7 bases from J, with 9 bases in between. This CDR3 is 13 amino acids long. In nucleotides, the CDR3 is TGTGCCAGCAGTTTAGCCCCTAACCAGCCCCAGCATTTT. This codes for CASSLAPNQPQHF.

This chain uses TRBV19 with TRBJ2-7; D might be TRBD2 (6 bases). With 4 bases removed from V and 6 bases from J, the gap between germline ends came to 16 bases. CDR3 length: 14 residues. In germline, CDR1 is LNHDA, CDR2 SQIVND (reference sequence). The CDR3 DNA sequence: TGTGCCAGTAGTACGGGACTGCCCCGGGTCGAGCAGTACTTC. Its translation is CASSTGLPRVEQYF.

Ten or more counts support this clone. This CDR3 is CASSLRGSVGDTEAFF. CDR3 coding DNA: TGTGCCAGCAGTTTGCGGGGGTCGGTCGGGGACACTGAAGCTTTCTTT. The rearrangement uses TRBV28 and TRBJ1-1, with D possibly TRBD1 on 5 matching bases. The CDR3 loop spans 16 amino acids. V lost 3 bases and J lost 3, with 17 bases in between. Germline loops: CDR1 MDHEN, CDR2 SYDVKM.

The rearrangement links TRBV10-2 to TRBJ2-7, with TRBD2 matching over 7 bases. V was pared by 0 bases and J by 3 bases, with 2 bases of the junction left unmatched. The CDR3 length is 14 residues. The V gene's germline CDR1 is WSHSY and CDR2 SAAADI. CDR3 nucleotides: TGCGCCAGCAGTGAGTCGGCTAGCGGCTACGAGCAGTACTTC. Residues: CASSESASGYEQYF.

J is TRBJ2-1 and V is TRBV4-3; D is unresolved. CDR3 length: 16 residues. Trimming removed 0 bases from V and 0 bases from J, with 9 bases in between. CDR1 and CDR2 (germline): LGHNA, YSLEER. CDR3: CASSQDGRSSYNEQFF. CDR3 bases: TGCGCCAGCAGCCAAGACGGCAGGAGCTCCTACAATGAGCAGTTCTTC.

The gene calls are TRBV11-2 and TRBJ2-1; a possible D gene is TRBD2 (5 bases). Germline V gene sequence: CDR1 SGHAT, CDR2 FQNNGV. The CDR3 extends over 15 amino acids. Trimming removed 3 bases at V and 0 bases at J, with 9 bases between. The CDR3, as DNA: TGTGCCAGCAGCTTCCTCCGGGACTCCTACAATGAGCAGTTCTTC. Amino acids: CASSFLRDSYNEQFF. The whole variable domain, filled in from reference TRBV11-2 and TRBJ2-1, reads EAGVAQSPRYKIIEKRQSVAFWCNPISGHATLYWYQQILGQGPKLLIQFQNNGVVDDSQLPKDRFSAERLKGVDSTLKIQPAKLEDSAVYLCASSFLRDSYNEQFFGPGTRLTVL.

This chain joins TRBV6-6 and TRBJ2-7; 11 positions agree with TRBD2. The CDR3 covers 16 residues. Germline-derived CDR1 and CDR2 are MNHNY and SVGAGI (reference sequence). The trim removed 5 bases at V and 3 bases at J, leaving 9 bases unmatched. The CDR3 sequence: CASSLTTSGSSYEQYF. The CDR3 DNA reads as TGTGCCAGCAGTCTAACTACTAGCGGGAGTAGCTACGAGCAGTACTTC.

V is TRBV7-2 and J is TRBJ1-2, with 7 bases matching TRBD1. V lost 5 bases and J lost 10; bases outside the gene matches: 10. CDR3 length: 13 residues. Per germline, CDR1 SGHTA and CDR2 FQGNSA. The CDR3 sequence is CASSSRGGTDYTF. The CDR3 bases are TGTGCCAGCAGCAGCCGAGGGGGCACTGACTACACCTTC.

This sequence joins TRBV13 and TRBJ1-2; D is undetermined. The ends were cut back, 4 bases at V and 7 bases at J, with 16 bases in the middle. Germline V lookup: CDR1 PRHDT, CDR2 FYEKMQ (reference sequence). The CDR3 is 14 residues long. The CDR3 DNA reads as TGTGCCAGCAGCTCCACACCTAGGGTGGCTGGCTACACCTTC. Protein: CASSSTPRVAGYTF. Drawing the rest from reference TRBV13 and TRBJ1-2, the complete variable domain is AAGVIQSPRHLIKEKRETATLKCYPIPRHDTVYWYQQGPGQDPQFLISFYEKMQSDKGSIPDRFSAQQFSDYHSELNMSSLELGDSALYFCASSSTPRVAGYTFGSGTRLTVV.

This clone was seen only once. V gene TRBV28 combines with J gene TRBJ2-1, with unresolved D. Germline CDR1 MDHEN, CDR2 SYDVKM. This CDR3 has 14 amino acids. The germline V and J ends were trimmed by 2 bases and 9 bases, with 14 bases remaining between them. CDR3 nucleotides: TGTGCCAGCAGTTTAGTAGTTGATGGACCTGAGCAGTTCTTC. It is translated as CASSLVVDGPEQFF.

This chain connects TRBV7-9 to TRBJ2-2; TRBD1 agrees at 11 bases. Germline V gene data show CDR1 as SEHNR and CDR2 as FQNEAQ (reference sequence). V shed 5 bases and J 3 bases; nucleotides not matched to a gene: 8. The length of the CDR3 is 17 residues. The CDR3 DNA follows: TGTGCCAGCAGCCTAAGGACAGGGGGCGCGTACACCGGGGAGCTGTTTTTT. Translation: CASSLRTGGAYTGELFF.

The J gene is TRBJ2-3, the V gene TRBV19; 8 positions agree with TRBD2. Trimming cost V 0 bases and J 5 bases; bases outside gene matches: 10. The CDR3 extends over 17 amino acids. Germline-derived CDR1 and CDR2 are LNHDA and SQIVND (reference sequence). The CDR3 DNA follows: TGTGCCAGTAGTATAGATCTTGAGACTAGCGATCAAGATACGCAGTATTTT. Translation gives CASSIDLETSDQDTQYF.

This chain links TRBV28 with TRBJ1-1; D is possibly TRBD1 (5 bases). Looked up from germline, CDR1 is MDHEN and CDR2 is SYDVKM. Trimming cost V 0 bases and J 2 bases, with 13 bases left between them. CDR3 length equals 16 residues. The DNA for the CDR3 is TGTGCCAGCAGTTTATGGCTAGGTCAGGGTAACACTGAAGCTTTCTTT. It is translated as CASSLWLGQGNTEAFF. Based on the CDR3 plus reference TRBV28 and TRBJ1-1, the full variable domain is DVKVTQSSRYLVKRTGEKVFLECVQDMDHENMFWYRQDPGLGLRLIYFSYDVKMKEKGDIPEGYSVSREKKERFSLILESASTNQTSMYLCASSLWLGQGNTEAFFGQGTRLTVV.

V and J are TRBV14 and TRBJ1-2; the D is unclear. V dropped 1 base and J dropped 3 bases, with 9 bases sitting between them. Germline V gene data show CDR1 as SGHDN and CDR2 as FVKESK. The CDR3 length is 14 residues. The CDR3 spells CASSQVSRYYGYTF. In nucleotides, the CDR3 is TGTGCCAGCAGCCAAGTGAGCAGATACTATGGCTACACCTTC.

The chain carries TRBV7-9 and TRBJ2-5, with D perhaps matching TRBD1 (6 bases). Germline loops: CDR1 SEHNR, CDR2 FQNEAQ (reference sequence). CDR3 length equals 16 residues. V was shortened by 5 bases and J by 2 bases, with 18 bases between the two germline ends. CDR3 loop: CASSDHRDPIQETQYF. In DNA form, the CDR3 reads TGTGCCAGCAGCGACCACAGGGACCCAATACAAGAGACCCAGTACTTC.

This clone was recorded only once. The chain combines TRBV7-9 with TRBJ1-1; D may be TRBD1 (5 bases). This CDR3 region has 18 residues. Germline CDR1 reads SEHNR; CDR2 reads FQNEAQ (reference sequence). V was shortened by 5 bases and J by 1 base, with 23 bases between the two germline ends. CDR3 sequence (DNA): TGTGCCAGCAGCCTCCCCCAGGGAAGTCAAACTTCGAACACTGAAGCTTTCTTT. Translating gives CASSLPQGSQTSNTEAFF. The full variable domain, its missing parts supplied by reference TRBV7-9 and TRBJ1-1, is DTGVSQNPRHKITKRGQNVTFRCDPISEHNRLYWYRQTLGQGPEFLTYFQNEAQLEKSRLLSDRFSAERPKGSFSTLEIQRTEQGDSAMYLCASSLPQGSQTSNTEAFFGQGTRLTVV.

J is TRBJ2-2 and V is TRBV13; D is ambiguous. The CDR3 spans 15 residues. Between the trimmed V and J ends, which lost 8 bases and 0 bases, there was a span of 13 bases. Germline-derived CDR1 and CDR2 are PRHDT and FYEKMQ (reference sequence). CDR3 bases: TGTGCCAGCTCCCCAGAAAACCCGAACACCGGGGAGCTGTTTTTT. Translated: CASSPENPNTGELFF.

CDR3 residues: CASRGPTSGRSSYNEQFF. CDR3 sequence (DNA): TGTGCCAGCAGGGGCCCAACTAGCGGGAGGAGCTCCTACAATGAGCAGTTCTTC. The chain couples TRBV7-9 to TRBJ2-1; 12 positions match TRBD2. In germline, CDR1 is SEHNR, CDR2 FQNEAQ (reference sequence). This CDR3 contains 18 residues. Unmatched junction bases numbered 9, after V lost 6 bases and J lost 0 bases.

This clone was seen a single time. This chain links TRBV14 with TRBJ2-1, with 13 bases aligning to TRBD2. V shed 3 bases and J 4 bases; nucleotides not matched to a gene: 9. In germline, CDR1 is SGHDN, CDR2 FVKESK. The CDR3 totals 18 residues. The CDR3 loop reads CASSHYEGLAGIYNEQFF. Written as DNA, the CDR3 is TGTGCCAGCAGCCATTATGAGGGACTAGCGGGGATTTACAATGAGCAGTTCTTC.

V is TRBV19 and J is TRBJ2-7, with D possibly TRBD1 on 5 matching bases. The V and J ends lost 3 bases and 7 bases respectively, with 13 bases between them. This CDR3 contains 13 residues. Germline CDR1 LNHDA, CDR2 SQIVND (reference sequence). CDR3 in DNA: TGTGCCAGTAGTATGGATGGGGCGAGGGAGCAGTACTTC. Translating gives CASSMDGAREQYF.